The 4 T cell receptor beta chains below were found in one sample sequenced in a study of CD8 T cells in ankylosing spondylitis. One entry per CDR3 protein results from TCRdb running MiXCR on the 5' RACE reads. This table holds approximately 250,000 distinct CDR3 sequences, 30% to 40% found once. The sequenced sample was blood, either unsorted or a sorted T cell fraction (not recorded which). These TCRs come from a male donor with ankylosing spondylitis or in good health (not recorded which).

The J gene is TRBJ2-1, the V gene TRBV7-9, with TRBD2 as a possible D gene (6 bases). V lost 5 bases and J lost 3, with 8 bases in between. CDR1 and CDR2 (germline): SEHNR, FQNEAQ (reference sequence). This CDR3 is built from 13 residues. The CDR3 DNA is TGTGCCAGCAGCGCCGGGAGCTACAATGAGCAGTTCTTC. Protein sequence: CASSAGSYNEQFF.

The J gene is TRBJ2-3, the V gene TRBV20-1; 13 bases are shared with TRBD2. Losses at the gene ends were 6 bases for V and 6 bases for J; bases not matched to a gene: 9. CDR1 is DFQATT and CDR2 is SNEGSKA in the germline V gene (reference sequence). The CDR3 covers 15 residues. This CDR3 is CSATLAGGPSDTQYF. Written as DNA, the CDR3 is TGCAGTGCAACACTAGCGGGGGGGCCGAGTGATACGCAGTATTTT.

In this sample, this clonotype turned up once. The gene calls are TRBV29-1 and TRBJ2-3; TRBD1 agrees at 7 bases. Germline lookup yields CDR1 SQVTM and CDR2 ANQGSEA. The CDR3 totals 15 residues. J lost 8 bases, V lost 5 bases, and 16 bases had no gene match. CDR3 coding DNA: TGCAGCGTTAACCCGCAACAGGGGTCCTGGCGTACGCAGTATTTT. Its translation is CSVNPQQGSWRTQYF.

This chain joins TRBV12-3 or TRBV12-4 and TRBJ1-1; 7 positions agree with TRBD1. The CDR3 is 14 residues long. The V and J ends lost 5 bases and 4 bases, in that order; junction bases with no gene match: 7. In DNA, the CDR3 is TGTGCCAGCAGTCCAAGACAGGGTTTCACTGAAGCTTTCTTT. Amino acid sequence: CASSPRQGFTEAFF.